A selection of T cell receptor beta chains follows, all from one sample in a study of T cell responses to AZD1222 COVID-19 vaccine. Sequenced by immunoSEQ multiplex PCR; TCRdb stores in-frame clones only, minus some. Among around 180,000 clones listed, around 90% were seen once. The material was peripheral blood, obtained on day 0 of AZD1222 vaccination. The receptors here all came from an adult in good health. Both conserved end residues are part of each CDR3. A D gene is named only where the DNA matches it firmly. Expanded clones are given a class, and other clones once, few, many or no size at all.

-,-,TRBJ1-5,TRBV19,CASSPRRENSNQPQHF,TGTGCCAGTAGTCCACGACGGGAAAATAGCAATCAGCCCCAGCATTTT
few,-,TRBJ1-1,TRBV18,CASSQIQVNTEAFF,TGTGCCAGCTCACAAATACAGGTGAACACTGAAGCTTTCTTT
-,TRBD2,TRBJ2-7,TRBV6-5,CASSYRASGRSTEQYF,TGTGCCAGCAGTTACCGGGCTAGCGGGAGGTCTACCGAGCAGTACTTC
-,-,TRBJ1-4,TRBV24-1,CATSDPGRGDEKLFF,TGTGCCACCAGTGACCCCGGGAGGGGGGATGAAAAACTGTTTTTT
-,TRBD2,TRBJ2-1,TRBV10-3,CAISVSSGGAGAFNEQFF,TGTGCCATCAGTGTGTCTAGCGGGGGGGCCGGAGCGTTTAATGAGCAGTTCTTC
-,-,TRBJ2-1,TRBV28,CASSLGGGPREQFF,TGTGCCAGCAGTTTAGGGGGAGGCCCTAGGGAGCAGTTCTTC
once,TRBD1,TRBJ2-7,TRBV6-6,CASTRTKAGGVGEQYF,TGTGCCAGCACTCGTACGAAGGCAGGGGGAGTCGGCGAGCAGTACTTC
-,TRBD1,TRBJ1-1,TRBV6-5,CASSHTGDRHTEAFF,TGTGCCAGCAGTCATACAGGGGATAGGCACACTGAAGCTTTCTTT
-,-,TRBJ1-5,TRBV7-8,CASSVSQGVDQPQHF,TGTGCCAGCAGCGTCTCACAGGGAGTCGATCAGCCCCAGCATTTT
-,-,TRBJ1-6,TRBV30,CAWTPQSKISSYNSPLHF,TGTGCCTGGACCCCCCAATCGAAGATCAGCTCCTATAATTCACCCCTCCACTTT
-,-,TRBJ1-2,TRBV7-2,CASSPLQVGYTF,TGTGCCAGCAGCCCACTGCAGGTTGGCTACACCTTC
-,-,TRBJ1-2,TRBV28,CASCARVSGGYTF,TGTGCCAGCTGTGCGAGGGTGAGCGGTGGCTACACCTTC
-,-,TRBJ1-3,TRBV11-2,CASSLDPGASSGNTIYF,TGTGCCAGCAGCTTAGATCCGGGGGCGAGCTCTGGAAACACCATATATTTT
once,TRBD2,TRBJ2-1,TRBV7-3,CASSFPGRGGEQFF,TGTGCCAGCAGCTTTCCCGGGAGGGGGGGTGAGCAGTTCTTC
-,TRBD1,TRBJ2-3,TRBV2,CASTPDRGTDTQYF,TGTGCCAGCACCCCGGACAGGGGCACAGATACGCAGTATTTT
-,-,TRBJ1-4,TRBV12-3/TRBV12-4,CASSFEGQKLFF,TGTGCCAGCAGTTTTGAAGGGCAGAAACTGTTTTTT
few,TRBD1,TRBJ1-4,TRBV28,CASSFRGAANEKLFF,TGTGCCAGCAGTTTCAGGGGGGCTGCGAATGAAAAACTGTTTTTT
-,TRBD1,TRBJ1-5,TRBV5-1,CASSYTGAGGEIPHF,TGCGCCAGCAGCTACACAGGGGCCGGGGGCGAAATCCCGCATTTT
-,-,TRBJ2-1,TRBV18,CASSPPSRPRGEQFF,TGTGCCAGCTCACCACCCTCCAGGCCCCGCGGTGAGCAGTTCTTC
-,-,TRBJ2-7,TRBV7-2,CASGPGGREQYF,TGTGCCAGCGGACCTGGGGGGCGCGAGCAGTACTTC
-,-,TRBJ1-2,TRBV27,CASRLGAGGLYGYTF,TGTGCCAGCAGGCTCGGAGCGGGAGGCCTATATGGCTACACCTTC
-,TRBD1,TRBJ2-7,TRBV30,CAWSWTGAYEQYF,TGTGCCTGGTCTTGGACAGGGGCCTACGAGCAGTACTTC
few,-,TRBJ2-5,TRBV3-1/TRBV3-2,CASSPTRSGTQYF,TGTGCCAGCAGCCCGACACGGAGCGGGACCCAGTACTTC
once,TRBD1,TRBJ1-5,TRBV24-1,CATSGTGRDGDQHF,TGTGCCACCAGTGGGACAGGGCGCGATGGGGACCAGCATTTT
-,TRBD1,TRBJ2-5,TRBV11-2,CASSSLDRGRTQYF,TGTGCCAGCAGCTCCCTGGACAGGGGGAGGACCCAGTACTTC
-,-,TRBJ2-2,TRBV6-2/TRBV6-3,CASSSMGWGTGELFF,TGTGCCAGCAGCTCGATGGGCTGGGGCACCGGGGAGCTGTTTTTT
-,-,TRBJ2-7,TRBV7-2,CASSLPLGRAYEQYF,TGTGCCAGCAGCTTACCCCTGGGGAGAGCCTACGAGCAGTACTTC
-,-,TRBJ1-2,TRBV5-5,CASSSTGTATDTF,TGTGCCAGCAGCTCGACTGGGACGGCCACCGACACCTTC
-,-,TRBJ1-2,TRBV7-2,CASSLVILDRYYGYTF,TGTGCCAGCAGCTTAGTGATCCTGGACAGATACTATGGCTACACCTTC
once,TRBD1,TRBJ1-5,TRBV30,CAWSPPGQGADFNQPQHF,TGTGCCTGGAGTCCTCCGGGACAGGGGGCCGATTTCAATCAGCCCCAGCATTTT
-,TRBD1,TRBJ1-2,TRBV18,CASSPDRGQGYTF,TGTGCCAGCTCACCGGACAGGGGTCAGGGCTACACCTTC
-,-,TRBJ1-6,TRBV30,CAWSQRISPLHF,TGTGCCTGGTCCCAGAGAATTTCACCCCTCCACTTT
-,-,TRBJ2-7,TRBV28,CASRGFYEQYF,TGTGCCAGCAGGGGCTTTTACGAGCAGTACTTC
-,-,TRBJ2-2,TRBV27,CASGRTGELFF,TGTGCCAGCGGGAGAACCGGGGAGCTGTTTTTT
-,-,TRBJ2-7,TRBV3-1/TRBV3-2,CASSLSSYEQYF,TGTGCCAGCAGCCTGAGCTCCTACGAGCAGTACTTC
few,-,TRBJ1-5,TRBV28,CASRPQGSGNQPQHF,TGTGCCAGCAGACCCCAGGGCTCCGGCAATCAGCCCCAGCATTTT
-,-,TRBJ2-3,TRBV10-1,CASSQSTDTQYF,TGCGCCAGCAGCCAAAGCACAGATACGCAGTATTTT
-,TRBD1,TRBJ1-2,TRBV7-2,CASSLAGTGGMSGYTF,TGTGCCAGCAGCTTAGCGGGGACAGGGGGCATGTCTGGCTACACCTTC
-,-,TRBJ1-2,TRBV9,CASSVDRAHGYTF,TGTGCCAGCAGCGTAGACAGGGCACATGGCTACACCTTC
-,-,TRBJ1-4,TRBV7-2,CASSLDQGPEKLFF,TGTGCCAGCAGCTTAGATCAGGGACCCGAAAAACTGTTTTTT
few,-,TRBJ2-7,TRBV12-3/TRBV12-4,CASSLADSYEQYF,TGTGCCAGCAGTTTAGCGGACTCCTACGAGCAGTACTTC